Listed here are 12 T cell receptor beta chains from one sample, sequenced in a study of T cell repertoires in cytomegalovirus infection. TCRdb recomputed calls from the reads with MiXCR, one row per CDR3 protein. This table has around 450,000 distinct CDR3 sequences, roughly a third appearing once. Sequenced input: PBMCs. These receptors were collected from a human donor in good health (CMV status not recorded). Some clones in this sample may be carry-over from other donors' samples.

There are many counts of this clonotype. This chain uses TRBV7-8 with TRBJ1-1; D call uncertain. The CDR3 has 13 amino acids. The V end lost 1 base, the J end lost 1 base, and 4 bases lay between the germline ends. The germline V gene has CDR1 SGHVS and CDR2 FQNEAQ. CDR3 nucleotides: TGTGCCAGCAGCTTAGGTACGAACACTGAAGCTTTCTTT. Residues: CASSLGTNTEAFF.

V is TRBV19 and J is TRBJ1-5; possible D gene TRBD1, 5 bases. Germline V gene data show CDR1 as LNHDA and CDR2 as SQIVND (reference sequence). Deletions cut 1 base from V and 0 bases from J, with 7 bases between. This CDR3 has 15 amino acids. CDR3 nucleotides: TGTGCCAGTAGTATAGGACAGAATAGCAATCAGCCCCAGCATTTT. This codes for CASSIGQNSNQPQHF.

The V call is TRBV14, the J call TRBJ2-7, with 9 positions matching TRBD2. This CDR3 contains 18 residues. Trimming took 1 base from V and 5 from J; bases not matched to a gene: 15. CDR1 is SGHDN and CDR2 is FVKESK in the germline V gene. The DNA of the CDR3 is TGTGCCAGCAGCCAAGGGCTTAGCGGGGGACGCTTGGGGCACGAGCAGTACTTC. It encodes CASSQGLSGGRLGHEQYF.

This clonotype was counted at least ten times. This chain joins TRBV7-8 and TRBJ1-1; the D gene is possibly TRBD1 (6 bases). The V gene lost 1 base and the J gene lost 5 bases, with 11 bases spanning the gap. The CDR3 length is 14 residues. From germline, CDR1 is SGHVS and CDR2 FQNEAQ. The DNA of the CDR3 is TGTGCCAGCAGCTTAGAGATAGGGGGGACTGAAGCTTTCTTT. Translating gives CASSLEIGGTEAFF.

The chain combines TRBV20-1 with TRBJ2-1, with D unresolved. CDR1 and CDR2 (germline): DFQATT, SNEGSKA (reference sequence). This CDR3 has 11 residues. V lost 7 bases and J lost 10, with 14 bases in between. DNA for the CDR3: TGCAGTGGTAGGGTAAGCTGGGAGCAGTTCTTC. It codes for CSGRVSWEQFF.

This clonotype was recorded a few times. The chain has TRBV6-2 or TRBV6-3 and TRBJ1-2; D remains unclear. CDR1 and CDR2 from the germline V gene are MNHEY and SVGEGT. Trimming cost V 6 bases and J 0 bases, with 5 bases left between them. CDR3 length: 12 amino acids. The CDR3 loop is CASRSANYGYTF. CDR3 DNA: TGTGCCAGCAGATCAGCTAACTATGGCTACACCTTC.

This clonotype was picked up a small number of times. J is TRBJ2-5 and V is TRBV5-6, with a weak D call TRBD1 (5 bases). Looked up from germline, CDR1 is SGHDT and CDR2 is YYEEEE. The CDR3 sequence is 14 residues long. Trimming left V 3 bases short and J 5 bases short, with 14 bases between. The CDR3 is CASSSGSQGETQYF. The CDR3, as DNA: TGTGCCAGCAGCTCCGGGTCGCAGGGTGAGACCCAGTACTTC.

The chain employs TRBV6-1 and TRBJ1-1; TRBD1 might be the D (6 bases). The CDR3 contains 16 residues. Germline CDR1 and CDR2: MNHNS and SASEGT. V was cut by 3 bases and J by 4 bases, with 18 bases left in between. The CDR3 DNA is TGTGCCAGCAGTGATTCGACAGGCTCGAGAGTCACTGAAGCTTTCTTT. Protein sequence: CASSDSTGSRVTEAFF.

This chain links TRBV29-1 with TRBJ2-3; TRBD2 agrees at 7 bases. The CDR3 sequence is 13 residues long. J gave up 3 bases and V 5 bases, and 5 bases lay outside the gene matches. CDR1 SQVTM and CDR2 ANQGSEA come from the germline V gene. CDR3 region: CSVPRGVTDTQYF. CDR3 sequence (DNA): TGCAGCGTTCCCCGGGGGGTTACAGATACGCAGTATTTT.

This sequence joins TRBV3-1 and TRBJ2-6; D is tentatively TRBD1 or TRBD2 (5 bases each). CDR1 LGHDT and CDR2 YNNKEL come from the germline V gene (reference sequence). The CDR3 is made up of 20 amino acids. V gave up 3 bases and J gave up 0 bases, with 21 bases separating them. The CDR3 here is CASSQQFAGTVSSGANVLTF. CDR3 in DNA: TGTGCCAGCAGCCAGCAATTCGCCGGGACGGTGAGCTCTGGGGCCAACGTCCTGACTTTC. Supplemented by reference TRBV3-1 and TRBJ2-6, the full variable domain reads DTAVSQTPKYLVTQMGNDKSIKCEQNLGHDTMYWYKQDSKKFLKIMFSYNNKELIINETVPNRFSPKSPDKAHLNLHINSLELGDSAVYFCASSQQFAGTVSSGANVLTFGAGSRLTVL.

The V and J genes are TRBV4-2 and TRBJ2-5; maybe TRBD2 (6 bases). V was cut by 4 bases and J by 5 bases, with 14 bases left in between. In germline, CDR1 is LGHNA, CDR2 YNFKEQ. The CDR3 runs to 14 residues. The DNA for the CDR3 is TGTGCCAGCAGCCCTCGGGGAAGCGGGGAGACCCAGTACTTC. This encodes CASSPRGSGETQYF.

This clonotype was recorded at least ten times. The chain combines TRBV7-2 with TRBJ2-5, with D possibly matching TRBD1 (6 bases). Trimming removed 4 bases at V and 5 bases at J, with 11 bases between. This CDR3 has 13 residues. Per the germline V gene, CDR1 is SGHTA and CDR2 is FQGNSA. The CDR3 is CASSSDRLETQYF. Written as DNA, the CDR3 is TGTGCCAGCAGCTCCGACAGGCTTGAGACCCAGTACTTC.